A selection of T cell receptor beta chains follows, all from one sample in a study of T-cell memory formation after mild COVID-19. Each CDR3 protein is one row after TCRdb ran MiXCR on the 5' RACE reads. The data show about 130,000 distinct CDR3 sequences, 5% to 6.5% seen once. The sequencing sample was made of PBMCs or a T cell subset sorted from them (not recorded which). These receptors were collected from an adult woman who had mild COVID-19 (a few samples of this study predate the infection). Cell type and time point are not known. CDR3s include the opening cysteine and the closing phenylalanine or tryptophan. The D gene is left open where the match is weak. Only part of the rows carry a size: once, few, many, or a class if the clone is expanded.

j_call,clone_size,d_call,cdr3_length,v_call,cdr3_aa,cdr3_nt
TRBJ1-2,few,.,13,TRBV7-2,CASSSQMNYGYTF,TGTGCCAGCAGCTCCCAGATGAACTATGGCTACACCTTC
TRBJ2-4,few,.,13,TRBV6-5,CASSTDGRDIQYF,TGTGCCAGCAGTACCGACGGACGGGACATTCAGTACTTC
TRBJ2-7,.,TRBD1,13,TRBV10-2,CASMTGHSYEQYF,TGCGCCAGCATGACAGGGCACTCCTACGAGCAGTACTTC
TRBJ2-7,many,.,12,TRBV20-1,CSATDSSYEQYF,TGCAGTGCTACGGACAGTTCCTACGAGCAGTACTTC
TRBJ2-1,.,TRBD2,16,TRBV6-2/TRBV6-3,CAIRALRTSGYNEQFF,TGTGCCATCCGGGCCTTAAGGACTAGCGGGTACAATGAGCAGTTCTTC
TRBJ2-3,many,.,15,TRBV5-1,CASILGGTRTDTQYF,.
TRBJ1-2,.,TRBD1,14,TRBV5-1,CASSLRQGADGYTF,TGCGCCAGCAGCTTAAGACAGGGGGCGGATGGCTACACCTTC
TRBJ1-2,.,.,15,TRBV25-1,CASSEGGPANYGYTF,TGTGCCAGCAGTGAAGGGGGGCCGGCTAACTATGGCTACACCTTC
TRBJ2-1,many,TRBD1,15,TRBV29-1,CSVVGDRAFYNEQFF,TGCAGCGTTGTGGGGGACAGGGCGTTTTACAATGAGCAGTTCTTC
TRBJ2-3,few,.,13,TRBV24-1,CATSDSSTDTQYF,TGTGCCACCAGTGATTCAAGCACAGATACGCAGTATTTT
TRBJ1-2,few,.,13,TRBV30,CAWHGGGVHGYTF,TGTGCCTGGCATGGCGGGGGGGTGCATGGCTACACCTTC
TRBJ2-1,many,.,14,TRBV12-3/TRBV12-4,CASSGGSLYNEQFF,TGTGCCAGCAGTGGGGGATCCCTCTACAATGAGCAGTTCTTC
TRBJ2-1,.,TRBD2,16,TRBV14,CASSQELLAGGYEQFF,TGTGCCAGCAGCCAAGAGTTGCTAGCGGGAGGATATGAGCAGTTCTTC
TRBJ2-1,few,TRBD2,14,TRBV7-8,CASSIGLATAEQFF,TGTGCCAGCAGCATCGGACTAGCTACGGCTGAGCAGTTCTTC
TRBJ2-3,many,TRBD2,16,TRBV6-6,CASRERRTSGHDTQYF,TGTGCCAGCAGGGAACGACGGACTAGCGGGCACGATACGCAGTATTTT
TRBJ2-5,many,TRBD2,12,TRBV12-3/TRBV12-4,CASFPAGGPQYF,TGTGCCAGTTTCCCAGCGGGAGGGCCCCAGTACTTC
TRBJ2-5,.,.,16,TRBV5-6,CASSLALSVGEPNQYF,TGTGCCAGCAGCTTGGCTTTATCCGTTGGGGAACCGAACCAGTACTTC
TRBJ2-1,.,.,15,TRBV27,CASSMRVLSYNEQFF,TGTGCCAGCAGTATGCGAGTCCTCTCCTACAATGAGCAGTTCTTC
TRBJ2-3,many,TRBD2,14,TRBV7-9,CVSSVGGGVDTQYF,TGTGTTAGCAGCGTGGGCGGGGGAGTGGATACGCAGTATTTT
TRBJ2-7,many,.,15,TRBV6-2/TRBV6-3,CASSYSEDGGGEQYF,TGTGCCAGCAGTTACTCGGAAGACGGAGGTGGAGAGCAGTACTTC
TRBJ2-7,many,.,14,TRBV20-1,CSAEGAREARKQYF,TGCAGTGCTGAGGGGGCCAGGGAGGCAAGGAAGCAGTACTTC
TRBJ2-1,.,TRBD2,15,TRBV20-1,CSARDLERGMNEQFF,TGCAGTGCTAGAGATCTCGAGCGGGGTATGAATGAGCAGTTCTTC
TRBJ1-5,many,.,13,TRBV6-5,CASSYDSNQPQHF,TGTGCCAGCAGTTACGATAGCAATCAGCCCCAGCATTTT
TRBJ2-4,few,.,15,TRBV19,CASSSQSLAKNIQYF,TGTGCCAGTAGTTCCCAGAGTCTAGCCAAAAACATTCAGTACTTC
TRBJ1-3,few,.,18,TRBV18,CASSPPRGGVTSGNTIYF,TGTGCCAGCTCACCACCCAGAGGAGGGGTCACTTCTGGAAACACCATATATTTT
TRBJ2-3,.,.,13,TRBV5-4,CASSRDSGDTQYF,TGTGCCAGCAGCCGGGACTCGGGGGATACGCAGTATTTT
TRBJ2-7,.,TRBD2,15,TRBV3-1,CASSQTSGAPYEQYF,TGTGCCAGCAGTCAAACTAGCGGGGCCCCCTACGAGCAGTACTTC
TRBJ2-1,many,TRBD2,16,TRBV24-1,CATSDSSGSIYNEQFF,TGTGCCACCAGTGATTCTAGCGGGAGTATCTACAATGAGCAGTTCTTC
TRBJ2-1,.,TRBD2,16,TRBV11-2,CASSFLRLAGVNEQFF,TGTGCCAGCAGCTTCCTTAGACTAGCGGGAGTCAATGAGCAGTTCTTC
TRBJ2-7,few,.,13,TRBV29-1,CSVPGRGTYEQYF,TGCAGCGTCCCGGGACGTGGAACCTACGAGCAGTACTTC
TRBJ2-4,.,.,13,TRBV12-3/TRBV12-4,CASRPVTKNIQYF,TGTGCCAGCAGGCCAGTGACCAAAAACATTCAGTACTTC
TRBJ1-2,.,TRBD1,13,TRBV20-1,CSAIQGPPGGYTF,TGCAGTGCTATACAGGGGCCACCGGGGGGCTACACCTTC
TRBJ2-5,few,TRBD1,15,TRBV3-1,CASSQLTGGSETQYF,TGTGCCAGCAGCCAGTTGACAGGGGGATCAGAGACCCAGTACTTC
TRBJ1-4,.,.,17,TRBV7-9,CASSLAWLDQTNEKLFF,TGTGCCAGCAGCTTAGCGTGGTTGGACCAAACTAATGAAAAACTGTTTTTT
TRBJ2-5,.,.,17,TRBV7-3,CASSLRADRSTQETQYF,TGTGCCAGCAGCTTAAGGGCAGACAGGTCGACGCAAGAGACCCAGTACTTC
TRBJ1-1,few,.,14,TRBV6-1,CASSRDTLNTEAFF,TGTGCCAGCAGCCGGGACACCTTGAACACTGAAGCTTTCTTT
TRBJ2-3,few,TRBD1,14,TRBV7-9,CASSGTVSTDTQYF,TGTGCCAGCAGCGGGACAGTTAGCACAGATACGCAGTATTTT
TRBJ1-2,few,.,11,TRBV20-1,CSSWDAHGYTF,TGCAGTTCCTGGGACGCCCATGGCTACACCTTC
TRBJ2-5,many,.,13,TRBV7-8,CASSLYQQETQYF,TGTGCCAGCAGCTTATACCAGCAAGAGACCCAGTACTTC
TRBJ2-3,.,TRBD2,16,TRBV9,CASSVGASGGTDTQYF,TGTGCCAGCAGCGTAGGGGCTAGCGGGGGCACAGATACGCAGTATTTT
TRBJ2-1,few,.,16,TRBV24-1,CATSGPSVYGGNEQFF,TGTGCCACCAGTGGCCCGAGTGTGTACGGGGGCAATGAGCAGTTCTTC
TRBJ1-5,few,TRBD1,17,TRBV6-2/TRBV6-3,CASRPGGAPSGNQPQHF,TGTGCCAGCAGACCAGGGGGCGCCCCTTCGGGCAATCAGCCCCAGCATTTT
TRBJ1-1,few,.,16,TRBV15,CATSREPTGANTEAFF,TGTGCCACCAGCAGAGAGCCAACAGGAGCGAACACTGAAGCTTTCTTT
TRBJ1-2,.,TRBD1,14,TRBV7-2,CASSGQGGGYGYTF,TGTGCCAGCAGCGGACAGGGAGGGGGCTATGGCTACACCTTC
TRBJ2-3,few,TRBD2,15,TRBV7-9,CASSSALAGTDTQYF,TGTGCCAGCAGCTCCGCACTAGCGGGCACAGATACGCAGTATTTT
TRBJ2-4,many,.,15,TRBV12-3/TRBV12-4,CASSFRGATKNIQYF,TGTGCCAGCAGTTTTCGGGGGGCTACCAAAAACATTCAGTACTTC
TRBJ2-7,.,.,12,TRBV7-9,CASSIRVYEQYF,TGTGCCAGCAGCATCAGGGTTTACGAGCAGTACTTC
TRBJ2-7,many,.,14,TRBV7-3,CASSPGSRVYEQYF,TGTGCCAGCAGCCCTGGCTCTAGGGTCTACGAGCAGTACTTC
TRBJ2-7,few,.,13,TRBV18,CASSPPVAYEQYF,TGTGCCAGCTCACCCCCAGTGGCCTACGAGCAGTACTTC